These T cell receptor beta chains were read from a single sample in a study of blood T cell repertoires in COVID-19. The method was immunoSEQ multiplex PCR; TCRdb's version includes in-frame clones alone and lacks a portion of them. This sample yields about 100,000 clones, of which roughly 80% are seen a single time; around 20% belongs to the top ten. The specimen sequenced was peripheral blood. These receptor sequences come from a man in his sixties or seventies with active or convalescent COVID-19. CDR3s include the opening cysteine and the closing phenylalanine or tryptophan. D genes are given only for firm matches. Only part of the rows carry a size: once, few, many, or a class if the clone is expanded.

>TRBJ2-5|TRBD2|-|TRBV6-2/TRBV6-3
TGTGCCAGCAGTTACTCCGGGACTAGAAAGACCCAGTACTTC
CASSYSGTRKTQYF
>TRBJ1-6|-|-|TRBV13
TGTGCCAGCAGCTTAGCCGGGGTGTCCTATAATTCACCCCTCCACTTT
CASSLAGVSYNSPLHF
>TRBJ2-7|TRBD2|-|TRBV18
TGTGCCAGCTCGGAAGTTAGCGGGAGGCCCCACGAGCAGTACTTC
CASSEVSGRPHEQYF
>TRBJ2-3|TRBD1|few|TRBV10-3
TGTGCCATCAGTGGGGGCTGGACAGGGCCTAGCACAGATACGCAGTATTTT
CAISGGWTGPSTDTQYF
>TRBJ1-2|TRBD1|few|TRBV9
TGTGCCAGCAGCGCTGCCGGGACAGGGGGCGCAAAGGGCTACACCTTC
CASSAAGTGGAKGYTF
>TRBJ1-1|TRBD1|-|TRBV19
TGTGCCAGTAAAAGGGGGCCAGGCACTGAAGCTTTCTTT
CASKRGPGTEAFF
>TRBJ1-1|-|-|TRBV28
TGTGCCAGCACCCCAACAGGGATGGGGAACACTGAAGCTTTCTTT
CASTPTGMGNTEAFF
>TRBJ1-1|TRBD1|many|TRBV28
TGTGCCAGCAGTCCCCCCCGGGACAGAAACACTGAAGCTTTCTTT
CASSPPRDRNTEAFF
>TRBJ2-7|-|few|TRBV5-1
TGCGCCAGCAGCTTTGGACAGCCCCTTTTGGACGAGCAGTACTTC
CASSFGQPLLDEQYF
>TRBJ2-1|TRBD2|-|TRBV11-3
TGTGCCAGCAGCCTTAGCGGGAGTACTTACAATGAGCAGTTCTTC
CASSLSGSTYNEQFF
>TRBJ2-7|-|-|TRBV7-2
TGTGCCAGCAGCTTAATGGGGTGGAGGGAGCAGTACTTC
CASSLMGWREQYF
>TRBJ1-1|-|-|TRBV5-1
TGCGCCAGCAGCGGGGGCATGGGGAACACTGAAGCTTTCTTT
CASSGGMGNTEAFF
>TRBJ2-3|TRBD2|-|TRBV10-3
TGTGCCATCAGTACCTCTTTGCGGGAGGGCCAAGATACGCAGTATTTT
CAISTSLREGQDTQYF
>TRBJ2-7|-|once|TRBV5-1
TGCGCCAGCAGCTTGGACACTACCTACGAGCAGTACTTC
CASSLDTTYEQYF
>TRBJ1-5|-|-|TRBV27
TGTGCCAGCAGTTCCAGGACAGAAAATCAGCCCCAGCATTTT
CASSSRTENQPQHF
>TRBJ2-7|TRBD1|-|TRBV29-1
TGCAGCGTTGAGCAGGACAGGAGCTCCTACGAGCAGTACTTC
CSVEQDRSSYEQYF
>TRBJ2-5|TRBD2|-|TRBV19
TGTGCCAGTAGTGGACTAGCGGGGGCCCAAGAGACCCAGTACTTC
CASSGLAGAQETQYF
>TRBJ1-2|TRBD1|-|TRBV6-5
TGTGCCAGCAGTTACGTGGGACAGGAAAATGGCTACACCTTC
CASSYVGQENGYTF
>TRBJ2-1|-|-|TRBV14
TGTGCCAGCAGCCAAATCCCCCTCTACAATGAGCAGTTCTTC
CASSQIPLYNEQFF
>TRBJ2-3|TRBD1|-|TRBV5-1
TGCGCCAGCAGCTTGGCCCGGACAGGGAGGACAGATACGCAGTATTTT
CASSLARTGRTDTQYF
>TRBJ1-5|-|-|TRBV18
TGTGCCAGCTCACCGGGCAGGGGCAATAGCAATCAGCCCCAGCATTTT
CASSPGRGNSNQPQHF
>TRBJ1-1|TRBD1|-|TRBV7-2
TGTGCCAGCAGCTTCCAGGGGGCCGTGAACACTGAAGCTTTCTTT
CASSFQGAVNTEAFF
>TRBJ2-1|TRBD2|many|TRBV7-9
TGTGCCAGCAGGGAGCGGGAGGGCTCCTACAATGAGCAGTTCTTC
CASREREGSYNEQFF
>TRBJ2-7|-|-|TRBV3-1/TRBV3-2
TGTGCCAGCAGCCAATACCCCACAGTTTCCTACGAGCAGTACTTC
CASSQYPTVSYEQYF
>TRBJ2-7|-|many|TRBV5-4
TGTGCCAGCAGCTTGGAGGGACAAGAGGGCTACGAGCAGTACTTC
CASSLEGQEGYEQYF
>TRBJ2-1|TRBD2|-|TRBV11-2
TGTGCCAGCAGCTTAGTTGGGCTAGCGGGGGGGCCTGAGCAGTTCTTC
CASSLVGLAGGPEQFF
>TRBJ2-5|TRBD2|-|TRBV18
TGTGCCAGCTCACCAGGCGGGGGGAGACAAGAGACCCAGTACTTC
CASSPGGGRQETQYF
>TRBJ2-4|TRBD1|-|TRBV15
TGTGCCACCAGCAGACCGACAGGGTATGGCAAAAACATTCAGTACTTC
CATSRPTGYGKNIQYF
>TRBJ1-1|-|-|TRBV5-1
TGCGCCAGCAGCTTGGGGGCGAACACTGAAGCTTTCTTT
CASSLGANTEAFF
>TRBJ1-3|-|-|TRBV5-1
TGCGCCAGCAGCCTTTCTGGGGGGGAAGGAAACACCATATATTTT
CASSLSGGEGNTIYF
>TRBJ1-5|-|-|TRBV28
TGTGCCAGCAGCCTACAGGGATGGGTCAATCAGCCCCAGCATTTT
CASSLQGWVNQPQHF
>TRBJ1-2|-|-|TRBV25-1
TGTGCCAGCAGTGGGAACAGGGACGGCTACACCTTC
CASSGNRDGYTF
>TRBJ1-3|-|few|TRBV7-9
TGTGCCAGCAGCTTAGCGGCACAGGTGTTCTCTGGAAACACCATATATTTT
CASSLAAQVFSGNTIYF
>TRBJ2-2|TRBD1|once|TRBV27
TGTGCCAGCACCAAAGACAGGGCTGGCGGGGAGCTGTTTTTT
CASTKDRAGGELFF
>TRBJ1-5|-|few|TRBV5-1
TGCGCCAGCAGCCGGGGAGACCCGTCCTCGCCCCAGCATTTT
CASSRGDPSSPQHF
>TRBJ2-5|-|-|TRBV5-1
TGCGCCAGCAGCTTGCTGCAGGGAATCCAAGAGACCCAGTACTTC
CASSLLQGIQETQYF
>TRBJ2-1|TRBD2|-|TRBV5-1
TGCGCCAGCAGCTCAATTAGCGGGAGTGATGAGCAGTTCTTC
CASSSISGSDEQFF
>TRBJ1-2|-|-|TRBV4-1
TGCGCCAGCAGCCAAGAAGAACAGAAGGGGACTCGGGGCTATGGCTACACCTTC
CASSQEEQKGTRGYGYTF
>TRBJ1-2|TRBD1|once|TRBV27
TGTGCCAGCAGTTTCAGGGGGCAGGGCTACACCTTC
CASSFRGQGYTF
>TRBJ1-1|-|-|TRBV6-5
TGTGCCAGCAGTTACGAAAGGGAGGCTGAAGCTTTCTTT
CASSYEREAEAFF
>TRBJ1-5|-|-|TRBV3-1/TRBV3-2
TGTGCCAGCAGCCAAAGTACATCTTTTAGCAATCAGCCCCAGCATTTT
CASSQSTSFSNQPQHF
>TRBJ1-1|-|-|TRBV11-3
TGTGCCAGCAGCTTAGCCGGGGGGAACACTGAAGCTTTCTTT
CASSLAGGNTEAFF
>TRBJ2-5|-|-|TRBV5-4
TGTGCCAGCAGCCAAGGACAGACCAGAGAGACCCAGTACTTC
CASSQGQTRETQYF